The clone carrying this T cell receptor (beta chain) turned up a few times. This CDR3 has 15 amino acids. Germline CDR1 reads DFQATT; CDR2 reads SNEGSKA (reference sequence). Trimming left V 2 bases short and J 5 bases short, with 15 bases between. This record comes from a study of response to subunit inactivated influenza vaccine. TCRdb independently ran MiXCR on the RT-PCR reads; one entry per CDR3 protein. The table lists just under 550,000 distinct CDR3 sequences, roughly 25% of them singletons. These data were also filed under a second study, of T cells expressing NK-cell markers. That paper states: A 5'RACE template switching approach incorporating UMIs was used to make TCR beta cDNA. An anti-gamma-delta TCR antibody confined sorting to alpha-beta TCR T cells across several of the experiments. Among a few donors, these clonotypes also ranked first in the CD3+CD56-NKG2C+ fraction.

The source material was CD4+ T cells sorted from PBMCs, sampled 12 days after vaccination. The clonotype comes from a man aged 45-65 years who received an inactivated influenza vaccine. This rearrangement joins TRBV20-1 to TRBJ1-4, with a possible D match to TRBD1 (5 bases). CDR3 DNA: TGCAGTGCTAGATCCGTCAGAGGGGTAAATGAAAAACTGTTTTTT. Translation: CSARSVRGVNEKLFF.